A selection of T cell receptor beta chains follows, all from one sample in a study of somatic mutations in cytotoxic T cells in rheumatoid arthritis. The protocol was immunoSEQ multiplex PCR, while the TCRdb copy is restricted to in-frame clones and leaves out a portion. The data show roughly 10,000 clones, around 89% seen once. Sequencing was done on a sample of CD4+ T cells sorted from blood. The source is a woman aged 18-29 years with rheumatoid arthritis. Both conserved end residues are part of each CDR3. Each record gives: CDR3 protein, CDR3 DNA, J gene, V gene, clone size, D gene. A D gene is named only where the DNA matches it firmly. The size entry is marked missing in some rows and otherwise reads once, few, many or a size class.

CDR3 protein: CASSQEPSGTDTQYF; CDR3 DNA: TGCGCCAGCAGCCAAGAACCTAGCGGCACAGATACGCAGTATTTT; J gene: TRBJ2-3; V gene: TRBV4-3; clone size: NA; D gene: NA
CDR3 protein: CASSGGQMNTEAFF; CDR3 DNA: TGCGCCAGCAGTGGGGGACAGATGAACACTGAAGCTTTCTTT; J gene: TRBJ1-1; V gene: TRBV5-1; clone size: NA; D gene: TRBD1
CDR3 protein: CASSTRDSISNQPQHF; CDR3 DNA: TGTGCCAGTAGTACAAGGGACAGTATAAGCAATCAGCCCCAGCATTTT; J gene: TRBJ1-5; V gene: TRBV19; clone size: once; D gene: TRBD1
CDR3 protein: CASSLGLAGGQYEQYF; CDR3 DNA: TGTGCCAGCAGCTTAGGGCTAGCGGGGGGGCAATACGAGCAGTACTTC; J gene: TRBJ2-7; V gene: TRBV7-8; clone size: NA; D gene: TRBD2
CDR3 protein: CASTHEGYEQYF; CDR3 DNA: TGTGCCAGCACCCACGAGGGCTACGAGCAGTACTTC; J gene: TRBJ2-7; V gene: TRBV13; clone size: NA; D gene: NA
CDR3 protein: CASSPGTDNYGYTF; CDR3 DNA: TGTGCCAGCTCTCCCGGGACAGACAACTATGGCTACACCTTC; J gene: TRBJ1-2; V gene: TRBV18; clone size: once; D gene: TRBD1
CDR3 protein: CASSLIGGADTGELFF; CDR3 DNA: TGTGCCAGCAGCTTAATAGGAGGGGCGGACACCGGGGAGCTGTTTTTT; J gene: TRBJ2-2; V gene: TRBV7-3; clone size: NA; D gene: NA
CDR3 protein: CASSQRQGANEKLFF; CDR3 DNA: TGTGCCAGCTCACAAAGACAGGGAGCTAATGAAAAACTGTTTTTT; J gene: TRBJ1-4; V gene: TRBV18; clone size: NA; D gene: TRBD1
CDR3 protein: CSVVAGTQYF; CDR3 DNA: TGCAGCGTTGTAGCCGGGACCCAGTACTTC; J gene: TRBJ2-5; V gene: TRBV29-1; clone size: NA; D gene: NA
CDR3 protein: CASSFTGTQTYNEQFF; CDR3 DNA: TGTGCCAGCAGCTTCACCGGGACTCAAACTTACAATGAGCAGTTCTTC; J gene: TRBJ2-1; V gene: TRBV7-3; clone size: NA; D gene: NA
CDR3 protein: CASSGGGVETQYF; CDR3 DNA: TGCGCCAGCAGCGGGGGGGGAGTGGAGACCCAGTACTTC; J gene: TRBJ2-5; V gene: TRBV5-1; clone size: NA; D gene: TRBD2
CDR3 protein: CASSVVTGMNTEAFF; CDR3 DNA: TGTGCCAGCAGCGTAGTCACAGGGATGAACACTGAAGCTTTCTTT; J gene: TRBJ1-1; V gene: TRBV9; clone size: NA; D gene: NA